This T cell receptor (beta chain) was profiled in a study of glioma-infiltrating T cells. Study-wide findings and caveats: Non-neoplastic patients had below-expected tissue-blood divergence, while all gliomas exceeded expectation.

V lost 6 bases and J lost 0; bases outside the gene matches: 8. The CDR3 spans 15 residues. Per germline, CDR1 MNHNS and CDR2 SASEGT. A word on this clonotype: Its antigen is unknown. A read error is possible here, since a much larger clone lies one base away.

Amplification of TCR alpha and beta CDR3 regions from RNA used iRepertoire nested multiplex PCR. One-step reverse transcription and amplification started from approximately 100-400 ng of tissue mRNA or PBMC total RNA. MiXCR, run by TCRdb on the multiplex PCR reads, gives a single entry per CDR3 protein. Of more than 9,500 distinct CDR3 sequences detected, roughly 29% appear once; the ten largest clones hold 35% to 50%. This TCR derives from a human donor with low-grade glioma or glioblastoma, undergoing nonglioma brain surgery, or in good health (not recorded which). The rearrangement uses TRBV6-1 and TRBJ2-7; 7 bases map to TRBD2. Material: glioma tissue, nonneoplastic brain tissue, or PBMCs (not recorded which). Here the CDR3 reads CASSRQRDSSYEQYF. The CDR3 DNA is TGTGCCAGCAGCCGCCAGCGGGATTCCTCCTACGAGCAGTACTTC.